These T cell receptor beta chains were read from a single sample in a study of T cells in tumors after PD-1 blockade. This table comes from immunoSEQ multiplex PCR, and its TCRdb copy is limited to in-frame clones, with some not included. Among some 66,000 clones, approximately 79% were seen once, and the ten largest hold 4.7%. Sequencing used PBMCs, obtained after anti-PD-1 treatment. The receptors shown here come from a human donor with basal cell carcinoma. Both conserved end residues are part of each CDR3. The D gene is left open where the match is weak. Clone size is shown for a subset of rows, as once, few, many or a class of expanded clone.

few | TRBJ1-2 | TRBV18 | NA | TGTGCCAGCTCACCACAACGGGAAGCTAACTATGGCTACACCTTC | CASSPQREANYGYTF
NA | TRBJ1-5 | TRBV6-7 | TRBD1 | TGTGCCAGCAGAGACGGGACAGACTTAAATCAGCCCCAGCATTTT | CASRDGTDLNQPQHF
NA | TRBJ2-7 | TRBV12-3/TRBV12-4 | NA | TGTGCCAGCAGTTCCCGACTAGTAAACGAGCAGTACTTC | CASSSRLVNEQYF
NA | TRBJ2-1 | TRBV7-9 | NA | TGTGCCAGCAGTCCCCTTAGGGAGGAGCAGTTCTTC | CASSPLREEQFF
NA | TRBJ1-6 | TRBV9 | NA | TGTGCCAGCAGCGCCAGGGGTTCCTATAATTCACCCCTCCACTTT | CASSARGSYNSPLHF
NA | TRBJ2-7 | TRBV29-1 | NA | TGCAGCGTGACGCCTACAGGGTCCTACGAGCAGTACTTC | CSVTPTGSYEQYF
NA | TRBJ2-6 | TRBV18 | TRBD1 | TGTGCCAGCTCACTCGGACAGGGGGCAGCTGGGGCCAACGTCCTGACTTTC | CASSLGQGAAGANVLTF
NA | TRBJ2-2 | TRBV7-2 | TRBD2 | TGTGCCAGCAAGCCCCCCGGACTAGCGGGGGGTACCGGGGAGCTGTTTTTT | CASKPPGLAGGTGELFF
NA | TRBJ2-2 | TRBV5-1 | NA | TGCGCCAGCAGGGGGGATACGAACACCGGGGAGCTGTTTTTT | CASRGDTNTGELFF
NA | TRBJ1-5 | TRBV7-9 | TRBD1 | TGTGCCAGCAGCTCGGGGCCGGGACAGGGGAATCAGCCCCAGCATTTT | CASSSGPGQGNQPQHF
NA | TRBJ1-2 | TRBV27 | TRBD1 | TGTGCCAGCAGTTCCTTCTCGGACAGGCTCGGGGCTGGCTACACCTTC | CASSSFSDRLGAGYTF
few | TRBJ2-2 | TRBV30 | TRBD2 | TGTGCCTGGGCTGAGCGGGGGGGCCTTGGCGGGGAGCTGTTTTTT | CAWAERGGLGGELFF
NA | TRBJ2-3 | TRBV6-5 | TRBD1 | TGTGCCACACACAGGGGTGCCACAGATACGCAGTATTTT | CATHRGATDTQYF
NA | TRBJ1-5 | TRBV7-2 | TRBD1 | TGTGCCAGCAACAACCGGGACAGGGGGGAACAGCCCCAGCATTTT | CASNNRDRGEQPQHF
NA | TRBJ2-1 | TRBV7-9 | NA | TGTGCCAGCAGCCCAAGACTAGACTCCTACAATGAGCAGTTCTTC | CASSPRLDSYNEQFF
NA | TRBJ2-5 | TRBV9 | NA | TGTGCCAGCAGCGTAGGGTCTCGCGGGGCGGAGACCCAGTACTTC | CASSVGSRGAETQYF
NA | TRBJ2-7 | TRBV24-1 | TRBD1 | TGTGCCACCAGTGAGGGACAGGGTATAACCGACGAGCAGTACTTC | CATSEGQGITDEQYF
NA | TRBJ1-1 | TRBV7-2 | NA | TGTGCCAGCAGCGTAGAGGGGAGCTGGGGCACTGAAGCTTTCTTT | CASSVEGSWGTEAFF
NA | TRBJ2-5 | TRBV19 | TRBD1 | TGTGCCTCGCGGGACAGGGGGCGAGAGACCCAGTACTTC | CASRDRGRETQYF
NA | TRBJ1-6 | TRBV10-3 | TRBD1 | TGTGCCATCAGGAAGGTTGCGGGACAGGGAAGTAATTCACCCCTCCACTTT | CAIRKVAGQGSNSPLHF
NA | TRBJ2-5 | TRBV7-8 | TRBD2 | TGTGCCAGCAGCTTAGGCAGCGGGGGACAAGAGACCCAGTACTTC | CASSLGSGGQETQYF
NA | TRBJ1-3 | TRBV10-3 | NA | TGTGCCATCATGTCGTTATATGGAAACACCATATATTTT | CAIMSLYGNTIYF
NA | TRBJ2-7 | TRBV28 | NA | TGTGCCAGCAGTTCCTTGGGATTGAAGGGAGTCTACGAGCAGTACTTC | CASSSLGLKGVYEQYF
NA | TRBJ1-6 | TRBV18 | NA | TGTGCCAGCTCACTGGCAGAAGATTCACCCCTCCACTTT | CASSLAEDSPLHF
many | TRBJ2-2 | TRBV7-8 | NA | TGTGCCAGCAGCTGGGGACTTAACACCGGGGAGCTGTTTTTT | CASSWGLNTGELFF
once | TRBJ2-1 | TRBV19 | NA | TGTGCCAGTAGGAGCAATGAGCAGTTCTTC | CASRSNEQFF
once | TRBJ2-4 | TRBV5-1 | TRBD1 | TGCGCCAGCAGCCCGTCGACAGGGGGCGAAAACATTCAGTACTTC | CASSPSTGGENIQYF
NA | TRBJ1-2 | TRBV7-2 | NA | TGTGCCAGCAGCTCCAGGGCAGGGGCGCAGGGCTACACCTTC | CASSSRAGAQGYTF
NA | TRBJ2-2 | TRBV19 | NA | TGTGCCAGTAGCCCAATTAAGAAGAACACCGGGGAGCTGTTTTTT | CASSPIKKNTGELFF
NA | TRBJ1-1 | TRBV5-1 | NA | TGCGCCAGCAGCGTGGGACTCTCGGGGACTGAAGCTTTCTTT | CASSVGLSGTEAFF
NA | TRBJ1-2 | TRBV28 | NA | TGTGCGACGCAAGGACAGATCGGGTATGGCTACACCTTC | CATQGQIGYGYTF
NA | TRBJ2-7 | TRBV3-1/TRBV3-2 | TRBD1 | TGTGCCAGCAGCCGATCACCCGGGACAGTACTAGGGGAGCAGTACTTC | CASSRSPGTVLGEQYF
NA | TRBJ2-7 | TRBV19 | TRBD1 | TGTGCCAGTACCTCCGGGACAGGGGGTTCCTACGAGCAGTACTTC | CASTSGTGGSYEQYF